This entry lists 29 T cell receptor beta chains sequenced from one sample in a study of T cells in Graves' hyperthyroidism and ophthalmopathy. Amplified regions were TCR beta CDR3 sequences from RNA transcripts. In the first-round RT-PCR of the TCR CDR3, the HTBI primer set was used. TCRdb re-called the multiplex PCR reads through MiXCR, storing one row per CDR3 protein. This table holds under 300,000 distinct CDR3 sequences, roughly 22% found once. Sequencing was done on a sample of blood. These receptors were obtained from a man aged 25 to 40 with Graves' ophthalmopathy.

This clonotype was counted a few times. The rearrangement joins TRBV10-2 to TRBJ2-5, with TRBD2 identical over 12 bases. The V gene's germline CDR1 is WSHSY and CDR2 SAAADI. V was clipped by 2 bases and J by 4 bases; unmatched bases: 11. CDR3 length equals 18 residues. The CDR3 region is CASSEKTTTSGSRETQYF. DNA for the CDR3: TGCGCCAGCAGTGAGAAGACCACGACTAGCGGGAGTAGAGAGACCCAGTACTTC.

This sequence joins TRBV30 and TRBJ2-3; 13 bases are a match to TRBD2. V shed 3 bases and J 9 bases; nucleotides not matched to a gene: 6. The CDR3 totals 14 residues. CDR1 is GTSNPN and CDR2 is SVGIG in the germline V gene (reference sequence). The CDR3: CAWRLAGGPGTQYF. DNA for the CDR3: TGTGCCTGGAGACTAGCGGGAGGGCCGGGGACGCAGTATTTT.

The V gene is TRBV5-5, the J gene TRBJ2-2, with TRBD2 matching 12 bases. The trim removed 4 bases at V and 7 bases at J, leaving 17 bases unmatched. The CDR3 runs 19 residues. Germline CDR1 and CDR2: SGHKS and YYEKEE (reference sequence). CDR3 amino acids: CASSPHGLAGGQASGELFF. The DNA for the CDR3 is TGTGCCAGCAGCCCTCACGGGCTAGCGGGAGGGCAGGCCAGCGGGGAGCTGTTTTTT.

The chain recombines TRBV20-1 with TRBJ2-5; tentative D call: TRBD1 (6 bases). V lost 3 bases and J lost 2, with 13 bases in between. Germline V gene data show CDR1 as DFQATT and CDR2 as SNEGSKA (reference sequence). The CDR3 has 14 residues. This CDR3 is CSARKDRTQETQYF. CDR3 nucleotides: TGCAGTGCTAGGAAAGACAGGACTCAAGAGACCCAGTACTTC.

Points on this clonotype: A much larger clone differs by one base, so this may be a read error. This chain joins TRBV20-1 and TRBJ2-7; possibly TRBD2 for D (5 bases). Germline CDR1 is DFQATT and CDR2 is SNEGSKA (reference sequence). Trimming shortened V by 0 bases and J by 0 bases, and 9 bases separated the two germline ends. CDR3 size: 14 residues. The CDR3 DNA is TGCAGTGCTAGAGAAACTCGGGGCTCCTACGAGCAGTACTTC. As protein: CSARETRGSYEQYF.

The sample holds many counts of this clonotype. The gene calls are TRBV11-1 and TRBJ2-1; no firm D call. V lost 1 base, J lost 12 bases, and 7 bases lay in between. Per germline, CDR1 SGHAT and CDR2 FQDESV (reference sequence). The CDR3 covers 11 residues. CDR3 amino acids: CASSLGRAQFF. Written as DNA, the CDR3 is TGTGCCAGCAGCTTAGGCCGGGCGCAGTTCTTC. Complete variable domain (other parts from reference TRBV11-1 and TRBJ2-1): EAEVAQSPRYKITEKSQAVAFWCDPISGHATLYWYRQILGQGPELLVQFQDESVVDDSQLPKDRFSAERLKGVDSTLKIQPAELGDSAMYLCASSLGRAQFFGPGTRLTVL.

A few counts support this clonotype. This rearrangement joins TRBV11-2 to TRBJ2-3, with a possible D match to TRBD2 (6 bases). Germline assignment: CDR1 SGHAT and CDR2 FQNNGV. CDR3 length: 15 residues. Trimming took 1 base from V and 6 from J, leaving 14 bases between them. The CDR3 coding sequence is TGTGCCAGCAGCTTAGTTTTTGCGGGAACGGATACGCAGTATTTT. Its translation is CASSLVFAGTDTQYF.

The chain is built from TRBV12-3 or TRBV12-4 and TRBJ2-1; the D is unclear. CDR3 length equals 13 residues. The V end was cut by 2 bases, the J end by 5 bases, with 7 bases between. The CDR3 here is CASSLSEHNEQFF. CDR3 coding DNA: TGTGCCAGCAGTTTATCAGAGCACAATGAGCAGTTCTTC.

The chain carries TRBV28 and TRBJ1-6; D remains ambiguous. CDR3 size: 16 residues. Germline loops: CDR1 MDHEN, CDR2 SYDVKM. V was shortened by 1 base and J by 3 bases, with 10 bases between the two germline ends. As DNA, the CDR3 is TGTGCCAGCAGTTTATTCCTTAGTATCTATAATTCACCCCTCCACTTT. Its translation is CASSLFLSIYNSPLHF.

V and J are TRBV29-1 and TRBJ2-1; 14 nucleotides match TRBD2. The V gene end was trimmed by 4 bases and the J gene end by 4 bases; junction bases not matched to a gene: 12. From germline, CDR1 is SQVTM and CDR2 ANQGSEA. The CDR3 loop spans 18 amino acids. The CDR3 DNA follows: TGCAGCGTTGGAGGGACTAGCGGGAGTCATCAAATATACAATGAGCAGTTCTTC. Translating gives CSVGGTSGSHQIYNEQFF.

The chain employs TRBV6-1 and TRBJ1-1, with a weak D call TRBD1 (6 bases). Trimming took 10 bases from V and 1 from J, leaving 13 bases between them. Germline CDR1 is MNHNS and CDR2 is SASEGT. The CDR3 sequence is 13 residues long. The CDR3 nucleotides are TGTGCCATTCAACAGGGAAGGAACACTGAAGCTTTCTTT. Its protein is CAIQQGRNTEAFF.

The J gene is TRBJ2-7, the V gene TRBV7-9, with 9 bases fitting TRBD2. Germline CDR1 SEHNR, CDR2 FQNEAQ (reference sequence). J was trimmed by 6 bases and V by 6 bases; bases with no gene match: 12. The CDR3 spans 15 residues. The CDR3 DNA sequence: TGTGCCAGCAGTTCCTCAGGGACTAGCAGCCCCGAGCAGTACTTC. Translated, it gives CASSSSGTSSPEQYF. The full variable domain, in which reference TRBV7-9 and TRBJ2-7 provide the parts outside the CDR3, is DTGVSQNPRHKITKRGQNVTFRCDPISEHNRLYWYRQTLGQGPEFLTYFQNEAQLEKSRLLSDRFSAERPKGSFSTLEIQRTEQGDSAMYLCASSSSGTSSPEQYFGPGTRLTVT.

J is TRBJ2-5 and V is TRBV3-1; D is undetermined. Trimming left V 2 bases short and J 5 bases short, with 12 bases between. Germline values: CDR1 LGHDT, CDR2 YNNKEL (reference sequence). The CDR3 runs to 14 residues. The CDR3: CASSQTQYEETQYF. DNA for the CDR3: TGTGCCAGCAGCCAAACTCAGTATGAGGAGACCCAGTACTTC.

This clonotype was counted at least ten times. The chain couples TRBV5-1 to TRBJ1-1; D is unresolved. Germline V gene lookup returns CDR1 SGHRS and CDR2 YFSETQ. V was pared by 5 bases and J by 5 bases, with 19 bases between. The CDR3 covers 15 residues. The CDR3 here is CASSSLSTPGTEAFF. CDR3 coding DNA: TGCGCCAGCAGTTCCCTTTCGACCCCGGGGACTGAAGCTTTCTTT.

This clonotype showed up just a few times. The chain links TRBV6-1 to TRBJ1-1; 7 positions match TRBD1. This CDR3 region has 12 residues. Germline V gene data show CDR1 as MNHNS and CDR2 as SASEGT. The junction had 3 bases not matched to a gene; V was cut back by 7 bases and J by 4 bases. Here the CDR3 DNA reads TGTGCCAGCATGCCAGGGGGCACTGAAGCTTTCTTT. This sequence encodes CASMPGGTEAFF.

This clonotype has only a few counts. This chain joins TRBV28 and TRBJ2-1; D might be TRBD2 (6 bases). The CDR3 length is 13 residues. The V end was cut by 7 bases, the J end by 7 bases, with 14 bases between. CDR1 and CDR2 from the germline V gene are MDHEN and SYDVKM. CDR3 region: CASIEEGRNEQFF. The DNA of the CDR3 is TGTGCCAGCATAGAGGAGGGTCGGAATGAGCAGTTCTTC.

This clonotype was seen ten or more times. V usage is TRBV3-1 and J usage is TRBJ2-7; D uncertain. V was pared by 1 base and J by 7 bases, with 8 bases between. This CDR3 has 12 residues. Germline assignment: CDR1 LGHDT and CDR2 YNNKEL (reference sequence). The CDR3 DNA reads TGTGCCAGCAGCCAAGGGTACGGGGAGCAGTACTTC. Translated: CASSQGYGEQYF.

The chain has TRBV7-3 and TRBJ1-6; D not certain. The germline V gene has CDR1 SGHTA and CDR2 FQGTGA. Trimming took 1 base from V and 9 from J, leaving 13 bases between them. The CDR3 sequence is 15 residues long. CDR3 loop: CASSLMSGWASPLHF. The CDR3 DNA reads as TGTGCCAGCAGCTTAATGTCAGGATGGGCTTCACCCCTCCACTTT.

This clonotype showed up many times. The chain recombines TRBV28 with TRBJ2-7, with D tentatively TRBD1 (5 bases). Germline CDR1 reads MDHEN; CDR2 reads SYDVKM. CDR3 size: 12 residues. V was clipped by 6 bases and J by 5 bases, with 11 bases between them. The CDR3 nucleotides are TGTGCCAGCAGATCAGGGTACCACGAGCAGTACTTC. Translating gives CASRSGYHEQYF.

V gene TRBV9 combines with J gene TRBJ1-1; D remains unclear. Germline V CDR1 and CDR2: SGDLS, YYNGEE. The CDR3 contains 15 residues. The V and J ends lost 4 bases and 3 bases respectively, with 16 bases between them. CDR3 region: CASSPPGPWDTEAFF. The DNA for the CDR3 is TGTGCCAGCAGCCCACCGGGCCCGTGGGACACTGAAGCTTTCTTT.

This clonotype has ten or more counts. The chain is built from TRBV7-3 and TRBJ2-2; TRBD1 agrees at 9 bases. CDR1 SGHTA and CDR2 FQGTGA come from the germline V gene. CDR3 length: 15 amino acids. V lost 6 bases, J lost 1 base, and 3 bases stayed unmatched. The CDR3 loop is CASSLGQGNTGELFF. The CDR3 nucleotides are TGTGCCAGCAGTTTGGGACAGGGGAACACCGGGGAGCTGTTTTTT.

Only a few counts were recorded for this clonotype. The V and J genes are TRBV20-1 and TRBJ2-7; TRBD2 matches at 13 bases. This CDR3 region has 12 residues. The V gene end was trimmed by 8 bases and the J gene end by 4 bases; junction bases not matched to a gene: 2. The germline gives CDR1 DFQATT, CDR2 SNEGSKA (reference sequence). The CDR3 nucleotides are TGCAGTACGGGACTAGCGGGGTACGAGCAGTACTTC. It codes for CSTGLAGYEQYF.

For this clonotype: At one end the junction does not follow the germline gene, possibly because of a read error. The CDR3 spells CASSVGTVDSYEQYF. CDR3 nucleotide sequence: TGCGCCAGCAGCGTTGGGACGGTGGACTCCTACGAGCAATACTTC. This chain joins TRBV4-1 and TRBJ2-7; D tentatively fits TRBD1 or TRBD2 (5 bases each). The length of the CDR3 is 15 residues. In germline, CDR1 is MGHRA, CDR2 YSYEKL.

The rearrangement uses TRBV3-1 and TRBJ2-2, with 10 bases aligning to TRBD2. V was pared by 2 bases and J by 3 bases, with 6 bases of the junction left unmatched. This CDR3 is built from 17 residues. In germline, CDR1 is LGHDT, CDR2 YNNKEL (reference sequence). The CDR3 sequence is CASSQPSTSGYTGELFF. The CDR3 nucleotides are TGTGCCAGCAGCCAACCATCGACTAGCGGGTACACCGGGGAGCTGTTTTTT.

Concerning this clonotype itself: A read error may produce the germline difference seen at one junction end. This chain's CDR3 is CASSFGLINGQFF. In DNA form, the CDR3 reads TGTGCCAGCAGTTTTGGACTGATCAATGGGCAGTTCTTC. The chain joins TRBV11-3 to TRBJ2-1; a weak D match, TRBD2 (5 bases). This CDR3 comprises 13 residues. The germline CDR1 and CDR2 sequences are SGHNT and YENEEA.

This clonotype has a handful of counts. The chain has TRBV11-2 and TRBJ1-1; the D gene is possibly TRBD1 (5 bases). The CDR3 covers 19 residues. Germline V CDR1 and CDR2: SGHAT, FQNNGV. V shed 1 base and J shed 2 bases, with 23 bases lying between them. The CDR3 loop is CASSLGVGERVWQNTEAFF. CDR3 in DNA: TGTGCCAGCAGCTTAGGGGTAGGGGAGAGAGTATGGCAAAACACTGAAGCTTTCTTT.

This clonotype was seen more than once but under ten times. The CDR3 here is CASSHNRVYEQYF. The CDR3 bases are TGTGCCAGCAGCCACAACAGGGTCTACGAGCAGTACTTC. The rearrangement uses TRBV3-1 and TRBJ2-7, with a weak D call TRBD1 (6 bases). Trimming left V 3 bases short and J 3 bases short, with 9 bases between. This CDR3 is built from 13 residues. Germline V gene data show CDR1 as LGHDT and CDR2 as YNNKEL (reference sequence).

Only one count was recorded for this clonotype. This chain uses TRBV29-1 with TRBJ1-2; TRBD1 matches at 11 bases. Trimming at V came to 4 bases and at J to 2 bases, leaving 6 bases not matched to a gene. From germline, CDR1 is SQVTM and CDR2 ANQGSEA. The CDR3 sequence is 15 residues long. CDR3 sequence (DNA): TGCAGCGTTGCGAGGACAGGGGGCGCCAACTATGGCTACACCTTC. Translating it yields CSVARTGGANYGYTF.

J is TRBJ2-2 and V is TRBV6-1, with 9 bases identical to TRBD1. Trimming removed 6 bases from V and 2 bases from J; junction bases left unmatched: 13. The CDR3 contains 18 residues. Germline loops: CDR1 MNHNS, CDR2 SASEGT. For the CDR3, the DNA is TGTGCCAGCAGCCCTAGGGACAGGGTTGTTTTCAACACCGGGGAGCTGTTTTTT. Protein sequence: CASSPRDRVVFNTGELFF.